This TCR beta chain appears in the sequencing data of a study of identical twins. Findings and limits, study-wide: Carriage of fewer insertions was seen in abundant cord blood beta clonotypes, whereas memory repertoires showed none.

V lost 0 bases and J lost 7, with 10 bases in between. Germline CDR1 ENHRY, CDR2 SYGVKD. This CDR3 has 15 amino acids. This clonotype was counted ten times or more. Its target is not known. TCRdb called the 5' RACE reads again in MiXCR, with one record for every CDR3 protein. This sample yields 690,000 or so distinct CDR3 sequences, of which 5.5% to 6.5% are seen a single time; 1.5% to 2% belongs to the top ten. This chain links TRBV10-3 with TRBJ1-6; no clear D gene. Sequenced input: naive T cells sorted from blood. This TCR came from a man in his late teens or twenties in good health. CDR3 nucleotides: TGTGCCATCAGTGAGTCAAGGACGGGAAATTCACCCCTCCACTTT. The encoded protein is CAISESRTGNSPLHF.